This TCR beta chain was identified during a study of low-dose radiotherapy and immunotherapy resistance in tumors. Study information: The schedule for Cohort 2 used 1 Gy per fraction every two weeks, which added up to 13 Gy over 26 weeks.

The CDR3 is 14 residues long. The V end lost 2 bases, the J end lost 4 bases, and 12 bases lay between the germline ends. Germline V CDR1 and CDR2: GTSNPN, SVGIG (reference sequence). Primers targeting TRAV and TRBV primed first-strand cDNA, covering alpha and beta chains. For amplifying TCRs, the PCR ran for approximately 21 cycles with Phusion, which was used together with a constant-region primer and the adapter on the V primers. One entry per CDR3 protein, called by TCRdb with MiXCR from the reads. The sample includes about 89,000 distinct CDR3 sequences, roughly 9% of them seen just once. Specified time point: before trial treatment. This clonotype was picked up many times.

The material was PBMCs, obtained before treatment. The receptor was isolated from a male donor with prostate cancer. This rearrangement joins TRBV30 to TRBJ1-5, with D unclear. This chain's CDR3 is CAWSFGAANQPQHF. The CDR3, as DNA: TGTGCCTGGAGTTTCGGTGCTGCAAATCAGCCCCAGCATTTT.